The T cell receptor (beta chain) under discussion was sequenced for a study of blood T cell repertoires in COVID-19. The CDR3 runs to 15 residues. Germline CDR1 MGHRA, CDR2 YSYEKL. V was cut by 0 bases and J by 2 bases, with 10 bases left in between. The method was immunoSEQ multiplex PCR; TCRdb's version includes in-frame clones alone and lacks a portion of them. The table lists a few hundred thousand clones, around 90% of them singletons. The specimen sequenced was peripheral blood. The chain is built from TRBV4-1 and TRBJ2-5, with TRBD1 as a possible D gene (6 bases). This receptor was identified in a human donor in a cohort sampled during active COVID-19. This chain's CDR3 is CASSQESGTQETQYF. The CDR3, as DNA: TGCGCCAGCAGCCAAGAGTCCGGGACACAAGAGACCCAGTACTTC.